These 27 T cell receptor beta chains came from one sample sequenced in a study of CD8 T cells in ankylosing spondylitis. TCRdb processed the 5' RACE reads anew with MiXCR; each CDR3 protein has one entry. The sample comprises more than 300,000 distinct CDR3 sequences, roughly 10% of which are singletons, and about 10% rests with the top ten. The sample comprised blood, either unsorted or a sorted T cell fraction (not recorded which). Every receptor here comes from a female donor with ankylosing spondylitis or in good health (not recorded which).

This clonotype has a count of ten or more. The chain links TRBV7-2 to TRBJ1-2; 9 bases agree with TRBD1. The CDR3 consists of 15 residues. Trimming at V came to 5 bases and at J to 3 bases, leaving 7 bases not matched to a gene. Germline loops: CDR1 SGHTA, CDR2 FQGNSA. The CDR3 region has the DNA TGTGCCAGCAGCCACGGACAGGGGAGATACTATGGCTACACCTTC. This encodes CASSHGQGRYYGYTF.

The chain uses TRBV12-3 or TRBV12-4 and TRBJ2-3; D ambiguous. The V gene lost 0 bases and the J gene lost 4 bases, with 14 bases spanning the gap. This CDR3 has 16 amino acids. Here the CDR3 DNA reads TGTGCCAGCAGTTTAGCGCCCGCAGCCCCATCAGATACGCAGTATTTT. This gives the protein CASSLAPAAPSDTQYF.

This clonotype has ten or more counts. The rearrangement joins TRBV5-1 to TRBJ2-5, with 8 nucleotides matching TRBD2. Germline V lookup: CDR1 SGHRS, CDR2 YFSETQ. J gave up 5 bases and V 5 bases, and 8 bases lay outside the gene matches. CDR3 length: 14 amino acids. CDR3: CASRRTSGGETQYF. The CDR3 nucleotides are TGCGCCAGCAGACGTACTAGCGGAGGGGAGACCCAGTACTTC.

This clonotype was counted once. One end of the junction is discordant with germline, which a read error may explain. This sequence joins TRBV3-1 and TRBJ2-1, with D tentatively TRBD2 (6 bases). Germline V gene data show CDR1 as LGHDT and CDR2 as YNNKEL (reference sequence). CDR3 size: 17 residues. As DNA, the CDR3 is TGTGCCACCAGCCAAGGAGACGGGAGTGGCACCTACAATGAGCAGTTCTTC. This sequence encodes CATSQGDGSGTYNEQFF.

This clonotype appeared many times. CDR3 nucleotides: TGTGCCAGTAGTATAGACGGGACGCCCATGCCCCAGCATTTT. The encoded protein is CASSIDGTPMPQHF. The chain combines TRBV19 with TRBJ1-5, with D possibly being TRBD1 (5 bases). CDR1 and CDR2 (germline): LNHDA, SQIVND (reference sequence). The CDR3 is 14 amino acids. Deletions cut 0 bases from V and 9 bases from J, with 12 bases between. Supplemented by reference TRBV19 and TRBJ1-5, the full variable domain reads DGGITQSPKYLFRKEGQNVTLSCEQNLNHDAMYWYRQDPGQGLRLIYYSQIVNDFQKGDIAEGYSVSREKKESFPLTVTSAQKNPTAFYLCASSIDGTPMPQHFGDGTRLSIL.

This clonotype occurred many times. The chain is built from TRBV29-1 and TRBJ1-1, with a possible D match to TRBD1 (5 bases). Germline assignment: CDR1 SQVTM and CDR2 ANQGSEA. The CDR3 has 11 residues. Trimming shortened V by 4 bases and J by 4 bases, and 7 bases separated the two germline ends. The CDR3 nucleotides read TGCAGCGTTGGGGGGGGCACTGAAGCTTTCTTT. Protein: CSVGGGTEAFF.

The sample holds many counts of this clonotype. The gene calls are TRBV20-1 and TRBJ2-7, with D perhaps TRBD1 or TRBD2 (7 bases each). Germline lookup yields CDR1 DFQATT and CDR2 SNEGSKA (reference sequence). Between the trimmed V and J ends, which lost 4 bases and 2 bases, there was a span of 12 bases. The CDR3 sequence is 13 residues long. The CDR3 region has the DNA TGCAGTGCTACCAGGGGGGGTACCTACGAGCAGTACTTC. Protein: CSATRGGTYEQYF.

This clonotype was detected ten times or more. This chain connects TRBV28 to TRBJ1-5, with unresolved D. The CDR3 is 15 residues long. Trimming removed 2 bases at V and 6 bases at J, with 14 bases between. Germline values: CDR1 MDHEN, CDR2 SYDVKM. CDR3 residues: CASSLRQVGGQPQHF. The CDR3 nucleotides are TGTGCCAGCAGTTTAAGGCAGGTCGGAGGTCAGCCCCAGCATTTT.

This clonotype was observed a few times. The V gene is TRBV12-3 or TRBV12-4, the J gene TRBJ1-4, with D maybe TRBD1 (6 bases). V dropped 3 bases and J dropped 4 bases, with 18 bases sitting between them. This CDR3 is 17 amino acids long. The CDR3 sequence: CASSFILGQFLNEKLFF. CDR3 nucleotides: TGTGCCAGCAGTTTTATACTAGGACAGTTCCTTAATGAAAAACTGTTTTTT.

The sample holds many counts of this clonotype. V is TRBV20-1 and J is TRBJ1-2; D ambiguous. The CDR3 runs 12 residues. Trimming cost V 3 bases and J 0 bases, with 5 bases left between them. From germline, CDR1 is DFQATT and CDR2 SNEGSKA (reference sequence). The CDR3 here is CSASQANYGYTF. The CDR3, as DNA: TGCAGTGCTAGTCAGGCTAACTATGGCTACACCTTC.

This clonotype has at least ten counts. The chain recombines TRBV20-1 with TRBJ2-3; 8 bases fit TRBD2. Germline values: CDR1 DFQATT, CDR2 SNEGSKA (reference sequence). This CDR3 spans 14 amino acids. The junction had 9 bases not matched to a gene; V was cut back by 5 bases and J by 5 bases. This CDR3 reads CSARSSGRLDTQYF. The CDR3 DNA reads as TGCAGTGCTCGATCAAGCGGGAGATTAGATACGCAGTATTTT.

A note on this clonotype: Its ends do not fully match the called genes, so a read error is possible. The V gene is TRBV27, the J gene TRBJ2-7; 11 bases fit TRBD2. The V gene's germline CDR1 is MNHEY and CDR2 SMNVEV (reference sequence). The CDR3 totals 15 residues. The CDR3 region is CASSLVAGGPGEPYF. DNA for the CDR3: TGTGCCAGCAGTTTAGTAGCGGGAGGGCCGGGCGAGCCGTACTTC.

The sample holds many counts of this clonotype. The chain uses TRBV20-1 and TRBJ1-1; 8 bases fit TRBD1. The CDR3 has 14 amino acids. Germline trimming cut 3 bases from V and 1 base from J; bases unmatched to any gene: 4. The germline V gene has CDR1 DFQATT and CDR2 SNEGSKA (reference sequence). The chain's CDR3 is CSASRGPSNTEAFF. The CDR3 DNA is TGCAGTGCTAGCAGGGGGCCGTCGAACACTGAAGCTTTCTTT.

This clonotype has at least ten counts. The rearrangement links TRBV29-1 to TRBJ2-3; D may match TRBD1 or TRBD2 (5 bases each). The germline CDR1 and CDR2 sequences are SQVTM and ANQGSEA. Trimming pared 8 bases from V and 1 base from J, leaving 7 bases between. There are 11 residues in the CDR3. CDR3: CSMGRTDTQYF. The DNA for the CDR3 is TGCAGCATGGGACGCACAGATACGCAGTATTTT.

There are many counts of this clonotype. The V and J genes are TRBV2 and TRBJ2-1, with D perhaps assigned TRBD1 or TRBD2 (6 bases each). The CDR3 covers 15 residues. Trimming took 3 bases from V and 5 from J, leaving 14 bases between them. Germline V gene lookup returns CDR1 SNHLY and CDR2 FYNNEI. The chain's CDR3 is CASSDGGTPNNEQFF. Here the CDR3 DNA reads TGTGCCAGCAGTGACGGCGGGACACCTAACAATGAGCAGTTCTTC.

This clonotype was seen more than once but under ten times. The rearrangement links TRBV28 to TRBJ2-1; TRBD2 agrees at 10 bases. V gave up 8 bases and J gave up 10 bases; unmatched junction bases: 20. Per the germline V gene, CDR1 is MDHEN and CDR2 is SYDVKM. This CDR3 has 17 residues. The CDR3 bases are TGTGCCAGCCTTACTAGACTAGCGGGCTCCCGGCGCTGGGAGCAGTTCTTC. It codes for CASLTRLAGSRRWEQFF.

The chain employs TRBV5-1 and TRBJ2-1, with TRBD2 matching 14 bases. Trimming at V came to 3 bases and at J to 6 bases, leaving 5 bases not matched to a gene. From germline, CDR1 is SGHRS and CDR2 YFSETQ. The CDR3 loop spans 16 amino acids. CDR3 sequence reads: CASSWGLAGEGNEQFF. CDR3 DNA: TGCGCCAGCAGCTGGGGACTAGCGGGAGAGGGCAATGAGCAGTTCTTC.

This clonotype was counted between two and nine times. The chain links TRBV15 to TRBJ1-2, with D possibly matching TRBD1 (6 bases). Germline V gene lookup returns CDR1 LNHNV and CDR2 YYDKDF (reference sequence). The CDR3 length is 14 residues. Deletions cut 0 bases from V and 4 bases from J, with 9 bases between. This CDR3 reads CATSRDQGPYGYTF. CDR3 in DNA: TGTGCCACCAGCAGAGATCAGGGGCCCTATGGCTACACCTTC. The full variable domain, with the rest looked up from reference TRBV15 and TRBJ1-2, is DAMVIQNPRYQVTQFGKPVTLSCSQTLNHNVMYWYQQKSSQAPKLLFHYYDKDFNNEADTPDNFQSRRPNTSFCFLDIRSPGLGDTAMYLCATSRDQGPYGYTFGSGTRLTVV.

The V call is TRBV3-1, the J call TRBJ2-7; TRBD1 matches 7 bases. V shed 3 bases, J shed 0 bases, and the junction held 5 bases outside the gene matches. Germline V lookup: CDR1 LGHDT, CDR2 YNNKEL (reference sequence). The CDR3 spans 15 residues. CDR3 bases: TGTGCCAGCAGCCACGGGACAGTGAACTCCTACGAGCAGTACTTC. The encoded protein is CASSHGTVNSYEQYF.

This clonotype was found many times. The chain has TRBV12-3 or TRBV12-4 and TRBJ1-1; 9 positions match TRBD1. The V gene end was trimmed by 4 bases and the J gene end by 3 bases; junction bases not matched to a gene: 3. The CDR3 consists of 14 residues. This CDR3 reads CASSSTGGYTEAFF. CDR3 nucleotide sequence: TGTGCCAGCAGTTCGACAGGGGGTTACACTGAAGCTTTCTTT.

In its sample, this clonotype was seen many times. In nucleotides, the CDR3 is TGTGCCAGCAGCTTAGTTAGGGACCAGCGCGGGTACTTC. Translated: CASSLVRDQRGYF. The chain links TRBV7-2 to TRBJ2-5; either TRBD1 or TRBD2 may fit D (5 bases each). V lost 1 base, J lost 13 bases, and 16 bases lay in between. This CDR3 has 13 amino acids. The germline CDR1 and CDR2 sequences are SGHTA and FQGNSA.

The chain recombines TRBV10-3 with TRBJ2-7; TRBD1 agrees at 12 bases. The V gene end was trimmed by 3 bases and the J gene end by 11 bases; junction bases not matched to a gene: 11. The length of the CDR3 is 15 residues. The germline V gene encodes CDR1 ENHRY and CDR2 SYGVKD. CDR3 sequence reads: CAISEREGQGASEYF. CDR3 DNA sequence: TGTGCCATCAGTGAAAGGGAGGGACAGGGGGCTTCGGAGTACTTC.

This clonotype was seen a few times. V usage is TRBV19 and J usage is TRBJ1-4, with D hard to call. The CDR3 loop spans 14 amino acids. V shed 8 bases and J shed 0 bases, with 10 bases lying between them. Germline CDR1 is LNHDA and CDR2 is SQIVND (reference sequence). In DNA form, the CDR3 reads TGTGCCAGTTGTCGGACTTCAACTAATGAAAAACTGTTTTTT. Translated: CASCRTSTNEKLFF.

This clonotype appeared a few times. The chain links TRBV6-2 or TRBV6-3 to TRBJ1-1, with 8 bases identical to TRBD1. In germline, CDR1 is MNHEY, CDR2 SVGEGT. There are 15 residues in the CDR3. The V gene end was trimmed by 6 bases and the J gene end by 1 base; junction bases not matched to a gene: 7. Written as DNA, the CDR3 is TGTGCCAGCAGCGGCCCAGGACAGGGGAACACTGAAGCTTTCTTT. It encodes CASSGPGQGNTEAFF.

This clonotype was seen many times. V is TRBV10-3 and J is TRBJ1-3; 8 nucleotides line up with TRBD1. The CDR3 has 17 residues. Germline lookup yields CDR1 ENHRY and CDR2 SYGVKD. The junction had 8 bases not matched to a gene; V was cut back by 0 bases and J by 4 bases. CDR3 residues: CAISESTGQGGGNTIYF. The CDR3 DNA reads as TGTGCCATCAGTGAGTCGACCGGACAGGGAGGAGGAAACACCATATATTTT.

The chain recombines TRBV7-3 with TRBJ2-1; possible D gene TRBD2, 6 bases. CDR3 length: 16 residues. Trimming took off 1 base at V and 10 bases at J, with 20 bases between the two ends. Germline CDR1 is SGHTA and CDR2 is FQGTGA. This CDR3 reads CASSLNSGLPVQEQFF. The CDR3 bases are TGTGCCAGCAGCTTAAATTCCGGACTACCGGTCCAGGAGCAGTTCTTC.

This clonotype was counted many times. The J gene is TRBJ2-7, the V gene TRBV27; 8 nucleotides agree with TRBD2. This CDR3 is built from 14 residues. Unmatched junction bases numbered 9, after V lost 8 bases and J lost 3 bases. Germline-derived CDR1 and CDR2 are MNHEY and SMNVEV (reference sequence). CDR3 sequence: CASQGAGAYYEQYF. CDR3 bases: TGTGCCAGCCAAGGAGCGGGAGCTTACTACGAGCAGTACTTC.